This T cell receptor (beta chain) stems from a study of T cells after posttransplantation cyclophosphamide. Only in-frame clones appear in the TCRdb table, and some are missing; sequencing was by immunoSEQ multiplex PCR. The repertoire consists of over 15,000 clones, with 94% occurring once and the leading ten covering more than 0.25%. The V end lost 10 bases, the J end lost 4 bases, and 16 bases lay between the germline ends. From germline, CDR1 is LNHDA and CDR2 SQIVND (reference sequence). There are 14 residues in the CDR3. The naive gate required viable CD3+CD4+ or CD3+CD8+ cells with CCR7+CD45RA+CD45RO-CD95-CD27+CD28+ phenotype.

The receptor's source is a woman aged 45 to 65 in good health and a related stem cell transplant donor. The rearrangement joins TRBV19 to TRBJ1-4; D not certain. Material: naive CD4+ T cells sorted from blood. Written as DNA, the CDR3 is TGTGCCACTTCCAGTGGGAGTTATAATGAAAAACTGTTTTTT. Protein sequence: CATSSGSYNEKLFF.